Sequencing of this T cell receptor (beta chain) was carried out in a study of blood T cell repertoires in COVID-19. In the study overall: Material from acute and convalescent COVID-19 was sourced from the United States, Italy and Spain. From T cells, B-cell-depleted T cells, or PBMCs came the material, which was cDNA or gDNA.

In the original processing: Scientists estimated how many nucleated cells there were by amplifying reference gene primers. Data came from immunoSEQ multiplex PCR; TCRdb stores just in-frame clones and leaves some out. V, J and clone size are those of that table, while D and trimming were read from the DNA. The sample has 95,000 to 100,000 clones, roughly 85% seen once. This CDR3 spans 16 amino acids. Germline values: CDR1 SEHNR, CDR2 FQNEAQ (reference sequence). V dropped 4 bases and J dropped 6; count of bases not matched to a gene: 9. This clone occurred a few times. Sequencing was performed on peripheral blood. The gene calls are TRBV7-9 and TRBJ2-1; TRBD1 aligns across 10 bases. The clonotype was recovered from a woman aged 70 to 79 with active or convalescent COVID-19. The CDR3 DNA sequence: TGTGCCAGCAGCTCACCAAGACAGGGGGCCTTCAATGAGCAGTTCTTC. Protein product: CASSSPRQGAFNEQFF.